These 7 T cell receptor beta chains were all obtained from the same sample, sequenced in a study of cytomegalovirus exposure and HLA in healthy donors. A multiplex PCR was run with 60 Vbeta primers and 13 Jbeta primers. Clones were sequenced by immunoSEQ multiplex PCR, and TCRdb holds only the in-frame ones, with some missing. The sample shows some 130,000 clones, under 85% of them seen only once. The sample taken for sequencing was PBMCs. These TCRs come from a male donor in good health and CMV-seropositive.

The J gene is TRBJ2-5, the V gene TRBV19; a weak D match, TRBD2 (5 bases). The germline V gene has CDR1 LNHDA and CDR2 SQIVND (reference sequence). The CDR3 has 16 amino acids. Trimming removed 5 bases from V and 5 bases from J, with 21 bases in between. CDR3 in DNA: TGTGCCAGTAGTTTCAAAGGTGGTAGCGTGGGGGAGACCCAGTACTTC. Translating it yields CASSFKGGSVGETQYF.

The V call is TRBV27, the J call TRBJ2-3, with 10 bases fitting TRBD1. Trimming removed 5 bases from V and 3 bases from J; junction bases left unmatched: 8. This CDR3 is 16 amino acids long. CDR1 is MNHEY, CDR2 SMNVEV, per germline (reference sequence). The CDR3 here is CASSHPGQGLTDTQYF. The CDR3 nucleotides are TGTGCCAGCAGTCACCCGGGACAGGGGTTGACAGATACGCAGTATTTT.

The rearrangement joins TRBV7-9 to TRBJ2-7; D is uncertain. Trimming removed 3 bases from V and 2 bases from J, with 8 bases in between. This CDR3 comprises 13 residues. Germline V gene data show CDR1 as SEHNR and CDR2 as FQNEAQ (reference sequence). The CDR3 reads CASSFGGTYEQYF. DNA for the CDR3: TGTGCCAGCAGCTTTGGCGGAACCTACGAGCAGTACTTC. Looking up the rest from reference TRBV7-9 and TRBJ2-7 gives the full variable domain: DTGVSQNPRHKITKRGQNVTFRCDPISEHNRLYWYRQTLGQGPEFLTYFQNEAQLEKSRLLSDRFSAERPKGSFSTLEIQRTEQGDSAMYLCASSFGGTYEQYFGPGTRLTVT.

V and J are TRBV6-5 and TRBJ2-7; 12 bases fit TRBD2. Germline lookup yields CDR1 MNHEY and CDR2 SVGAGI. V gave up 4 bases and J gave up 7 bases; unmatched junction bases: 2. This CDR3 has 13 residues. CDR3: CASSSGLAGEQYF. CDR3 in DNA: TGTGCCAGCAGTTCCGGACTAGCGGGGGAGCAGTACTTC.

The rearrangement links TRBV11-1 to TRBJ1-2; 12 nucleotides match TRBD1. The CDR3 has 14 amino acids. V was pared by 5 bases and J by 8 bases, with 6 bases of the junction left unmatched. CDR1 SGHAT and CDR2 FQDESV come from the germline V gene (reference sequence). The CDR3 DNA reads TGTGCCAGCAGCCGGGGGACAGGGGGCAACGGCTACACCTTC. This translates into CASSRGTGGNGYTF.

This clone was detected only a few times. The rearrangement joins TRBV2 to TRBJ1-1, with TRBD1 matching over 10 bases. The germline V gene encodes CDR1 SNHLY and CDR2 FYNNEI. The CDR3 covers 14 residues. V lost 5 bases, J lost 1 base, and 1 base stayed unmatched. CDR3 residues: CASSRDRGNTEAFF. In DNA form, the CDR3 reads TGTGCCAGCAGTAGGGACAGGGGGAACACTGAAGCTTTCTTT.

The CDR3 here is CASSLRWTGRDSPLSSYEQYF. The CDR3 bases are TGTGCCAGCAGTTTACGGTGGACCGGGAGAGACTCTCCCTTAAGCTCCTACGAGCAGTACTTC. V and J are TRBV27 and TRBJ2-7, with D perhaps matching TRBD2 (6 bases). V lost 2 bases and J lost 0, with 29 bases in between. This CDR3 is built from 21 residues. Germline CDR1 MNHEY, CDR2 SMNVEV (reference sequence).